Listed here are 19 T cell receptor beta chains from one sample, sequenced in a study of blood T cell repertoires in COVID-19. The assay was immunoSEQ multiplex PCR, and TCRdb's table has in-frame clones only and misses some. The table has about 150,000 clones, approximately 80% seen once. Sample: PBMCs or T cells enriched from blood (not recorded which). Source of these receptors: a woman aged 45-65 years who had recovered from COVID-19.

The gene calls are TRBV27 and TRBJ2-3; TRBD2 agrees at 12 bases. V shed 3 bases and J 0 bases; nucleotides not matched to a gene: 7. The length of the CDR3 is 18 residues. Germline V CDR1 and CDR2: MNHEY, SMNVEV (reference sequence). The CDR3 DNA is TGTGCCAGCAGTTTCTTCAACCTAGCGGGGGGGAGCACAGATACGCAGTATTTT. It is translated as CASSFFNLAGGSTDTQYF.

The chain is built from TRBV4-1 and TRBJ2-2; no definite D call. The CDR3 has 12 residues. Germline assignment: CDR1 MGHRA and CDR2 YSYEKL. Trimming removed 2 bases from V and 5 bases from J, with 3 bases in between. CDR3 residues: CASSQSTGELFF. In DNA, the CDR3 is TGCGCCAGCAGCCAATCTACCGGGGAGCTGTTTTTT.

The genes are TRBV6-2 or TRBV6-3 and TRBJ1-2; D is unresolved. With 0 bases removed from V and 0 bases from J, the gap between germline ends came to 8 bases. CDR1 is MNHEY, CDR2 SVGEGT, per germline. The CDR3 covers 15 residues. CDR3 residues: CASSYSQLANYGYTF. The CDR3, as DNA: TGTGCCAGCAGTTACTCCCAACTGGCTAACTATGGCTACACCTTC.

This clone has a single count. The V and J genes are TRBV9 and TRBJ2-1; D is unclear. This CDR3 spans 15 amino acids. Germline lookup yields CDR1 SGDLS and CDR2 YYNGEE. V lost 4 bases to trimming and J lost 0 bases, with 11 bases between them. DNA of the CDR3: TGTGCCAGCAGCCCCCCAAGGAGCTCCTACAATGAGCAGTTCTTC. Protein product: CASSPPRSSYNEQFF.

In DNA, the CDR3 is TGTGCCACCAACAGGGGCCCGAACACCGGGGAGCTGTTTTTT. Translating gives CATNRGPNTGELFF. The genes are TRBV6-5 and TRBJ2-2; 7 nucleotides match TRBD1. The CDR3 has 14 residues. J gave up 0 bases and V 10 bases, and 5 bases lay outside the gene matches. Per the germline V gene, CDR1 is MNHEY and CDR2 is SVGAGI.

This chain connects TRBV30 to TRBJ1-2; 7 bases line up with TRBD1. Losses at the gene ends were 7 bases for V and 8 bases for J; bases not matched to a gene: 13. Germline CDR1 is GTSNPN and CDR2 is SVGIG (reference sequence). The CDR3 is 13 residues long. CDR3 DNA: TGTGCCTTCCCTGGGCTGAACAGGGGAGGCTACACCTTC. Translating it yields CAFPGLNRGGYTF.

CDR3 in amino acids: CASSLSGGNYEQYF. CDR3 nucleotides: TGTGCCAGCAGCCTCAGCGGGGGTAACTACGAGCAGTACTTC. The chain joins TRBV7-2 to TRBJ2-7, with 8 bases lining up with TRBD2. The CDR3 is 14 amino acids. The germline V gene has CDR1 SGHTA and CDR2 FQGNSA. The trim removed 5 bases at V and 3 bases at J, leaving 6 bases unmatched. Looking up the rest from reference TRBV7-2 and TRBJ2-7 gives the full variable domain: GAGVSQSPSNKVTEKGKDVELRCDPISGHTALYWYRQSLGQGLEFLIYFQGNSAPDKSGLPSDRFSAERTGGSVSTLTIQRTQQEDSAVYLCASSLSGGNYEQYFGPGTRLTVT.

This clone was detected a few times. This chain uses TRBV15 with TRBJ2-7; 7 positions agree with TRBD2. This CDR3 has 15 residues. CDR1 is LNHNV, CDR2 YYDKDF, per germline (reference sequence). Germline trimming cut 0 bases from V and 0 bases from J; bases unmatched to any gene: 2. The CDR3 DNA reads TGTGCCACCAGCAGAGATTGGGGGGGCTCCTACGAGCAGTACTTC. Protein: CATSRDWGGSYEQYF.

This clone was found once. The gene calls are TRBV6-5 and TRBJ1-5; D perhaps matches TRBD1 (6 bases). Trimming removed 7 bases at V and 6 bases at J, with 16 bases between. The CDR3 covers 14 residues. Germline V gene sequence: CDR1 MNHEY, CDR2 SVGAGI. CDR3 residues: CASTTSGAAQPQHF. For the CDR3, the DNA is TGTGCCAGCACCACCTCAGGGGCGGCTCAGCCCCAGCATTTT.

The chain couples TRBV4-2 to TRBJ2-1; 12 bases align to TRBD2. Losses at the gene ends were 2 bases for V and 1 base for J; bases not matched to a gene: 3. Per germline, CDR1 LGHNA and CDR2 YNFKEQ. The CDR3 is 17 amino acids. Here the CDR3 DNA reads TGTGCCAGCAGCCAATACGGACTAGCGGGGTCCTACAATGAGCAGTTCTTC. It yields the protein CASSQYGLAGSYNEQFF.

The chain carries TRBV5-1 and TRBJ2-3, with D possibly TRBD1 on 5 matching bases. V was trimmed by 0 bases and J by 6 bases, leaving 14 bases between them. This CDR3 has 15 amino acids. Per germline, CDR1 SGHRS and CDR2 YFSETQ. CDR3 nucleotides: TGCGCCAGCAGCTTGGAGTTGCAGGGTGGGGATACGCAGTATTTT. Translating it yields CASSLELQGGDTQYF.

The rearrangement joins TRBV18 to TRBJ1-1, with a weak D call TRBD1 (6 bases). V was pared by 6 bases and J by 4 bases, with 12 bases between. Germline CDR1 and CDR2: KGHSH and LQKENI. This CDR3 spans 13 amino acids. The CDR3 protein is CASSVQGPTEAFF. The CDR3 DNA is TGTGCCAGCTCCGTCCAGGGGCCCACTGAAGCTTTCTTT.

The V call is TRBV27, the J call TRBJ2-7; 7 bases align to TRBD1. J gave up 0 bases and V 5 bases, and 4 bases lay outside the gene matches. CDR3 length: 14 residues. Germline loops: CDR1 MNHEY, CDR2 SMNVEV (reference sequence). The CDR3 coding sequence is TGTGCCAGCAGTGGACAGGCCAGCTCCTACGAGCAGTACTTC. It is translated as CASSGQASSYEQYF.

V gene TRBV3-1 (or the pseudogene TRBV3-2) combines with J gene TRBJ1-6, with TRBD1 matching 8 bases. Trimming took 0 bases from V and 18 from J; bases not matched to a gene: 4. CDR3 length equals 12 residues. CDR1 LGHDT and CDR2 YNNKEL come from the germline V gene (reference sequence). The CDR3 protein is CASSQEGRGHHF. The CDR3 DNA reads as TGTGCCAGCAGCCAAGAGGGCAGGGGGCACCACTTT.

This clone was counted a single time. The rearrangement uses TRBV5-4 and TRBJ1-1, with TRBD1 matching over 9 bases. V shed 3 bases and J 2 bases; nucleotides not matched to a gene: 5. CDR1 and CDR2 (germline): SGHNT, YYREEE (reference sequence). The CDR3 length is 15 residues. Written as DNA, the CDR3 is TGTGCCAGCAGCTCCGTGGGACAGGGAAACACTGAAGCTTTCTTT. This translates into CASSSVGQGNTEAFF. Supplemented by reference TRBV5-4 and TRBJ1-1, the full variable domain reads ETGVTQSPTHLIKTRGQQVTLRCSSQSGHNTVSWYQQALGQGPQFIFQYYREEENGRGNFPPRFSGLQFPNYSSELNVNALELDDSALYLCASSSVGQGNTEAFFGQGTRLTVV.

CDR3 DNA: TGCGCCAGCAGTGATCAGCGGGGGTCAGGGGAGACCCAGTACTTC. It encodes CASSDQRGSGETQYF. J is TRBJ2-5 and V is TRBV10-1; 8 nucleotides line up with TRBD2. Trimming removed 3 bases from V and 5 bases from J; junction bases left unmatched: 8. This CDR3 has 15 residues. Germline V gene lookup returns CDR1 WNHNN and CDR2 SYGVQD (reference sequence).

The chain carries TRBV9 and TRBJ2-1; 9 nucleotides line up with TRBD1. V shed 0 bases, J shed 4 bases, and the junction held 5 bases outside the gene matches. The CDR3 has 16 amino acids. Per germline, CDR1 SGDLS and CDR2 YYNGEE. This chain's CDR3 is CASSVEQGARYNEQFF. The CDR3 nucleotides are TGTGCCAGCAGCGTAGAACAGGGGGCGAGATACAATGAGCAGTTCTTC.

This chain links TRBV5-1 with TRBJ1-1; 7 bases agree with TRBD1. Germline assignment: CDR1 SGHRS and CDR2 YFSETQ. The length of the CDR3 is 14 residues. The V gene end was trimmed by 2 bases and the J gene end by 3 bases; junction bases not matched to a gene: 4. CDR3 coding DNA: TGCGCCAGCAGCTTTAGTCAGGGGGACACTGAAGCTTTCTTT. This codes for CASSFSQGDTEAFF.

The chain is built from TRBV21-1 and TRBJ2-7; TRBD1 is the table's D call and was not checked against the DNA. TRBV21-1 is flagged as a pseudogene. CDR3 length: 18 residues. CDR3 amino acids: CASSKGEWGQGPPYEQYF. DNA for the CDR3: TGTGCCAGCAGCAAAGGGGAGTGGGGACAGGGGCCCCCCTACGAGCAGTACTTC.